This T cell receptor (beta chain) stems from a study of molecular identifiers for immune sequencing clone quantification (dated by TCRdb to the late 2010s). Background for the entire study: For a replicate experiment, the RNA from either approximately 20,000 or 100,000 naive CD8 T cells was divided into five aliquots, and four of those aliquots went on to sequencing. CD8 T cells were used in a methods study to benchmark molecular-identifier clustering-based TCR repertoire sequencing (MIDCIRS) and TCR RNA copy counting. General findings and caveats noted by the study authors: Spiked-in Jurkat TCR RNA (around 9 copies' worth), which is not part of the donor repertoire, was contained in the naive libraries. Highly expanded clone sizes could be underestimated if identical TCR molecules share a barcode. When barcode sub-clustering was left out, chimeric consensus sequences inflated TCR diversity, with chimeras reaching as high as 47%. Spiked-in Jurkat TCR RNA equal to a single cell's worth was reported to be detectable even within 1,100,000 naive CD8 T cells. In CMV-specific effector cells, clones with more than 20 RNA copies accounted for over 97% of molecules, whereas in naive cells such clones accounted for under 1%. Modeling estimated 3 to 3.5 recovered TCR RNA copies per cell, compared with about 9.3 by digital PCR, which implies roughly 27% capture efficiency.

The CDR3, from cysteine to phenylalanine, totals 13 residues. Just the 39-base CDR3 DNA is kept, in frame starting at base 1. The germline V gene (reference sequence) specifies MNHEY as CDR1 and SMNVEV as CDR2. V lost 6 bases and J lost 3 bases; the stretch between them is 9 bases long. The library relied on PCR. Reads for this sample came from a NextSeq 500. Preparation of bulk TCR libraries followed a previously described approach, with the TCR primers listed in Table S5. The Qiagen AllPrep DNA/RNA kit was used to purify total RNA. Before analysis, reads from multiple sequencing runs of the same library were pooled. The original methods were these. Only reads with exact TCR constant sequence were kept, trimmed to 150 nt, and grouped by their 12-nt molecular barcodes. Reads in each barcode group were sub-clustered using a 15% Levenshtein threshold, and a quality-weighted consensus sequence was built for each RNA molecule. Non-functional sequences were excluded, and lower-count sequences lying one edit away from another sequence were also excluded. On the basis of fitting two negative binomial distributions, barcode sub-clusters with fewer than 20% of the maximum read count were discarded. TCRdb reanalyzed the raw reads on its own, using fastp at Q25 for trimming and MiXCR for clone calling, and kept in-frame beta chains. One record per CDR3 amino acid sequence lists the most common genes and DNA. In this record, the V and J calls reflect TCRdb's handling and not the investigators' own analysis. This sample is represented by under 350,000 distinct CDR3 sequences; 24% of them were singletons. The top ten clones comprise about 0.73% of the sample.

Libraries of naive CD8 T cells were built from approximately 20,000 to 980,000 sorted cells, with 10%, 30% or 50% of the purified RNA used. Naive CD8 T cells, defined as CD8+CD4-CCR7+CD45RA+, were FACS-sorted into RLT Plus buffer on a BD FACSAria II. Nine to eleven TCR copies' worth of Jurkat RNA were spiked into roughly 19,000-1,000,000 naive CD8 T cell samples to test detection sensitivity. CD8 T cells were enriched with RosetteSep CD8+ T Cell Enrichment Cocktail and Ficoll-Paque, followed by ACK red cell lysis. Note on this clonotype: Its antigen is currently not known. No much larger clone is present one base from it, and per-base qualities are unavailable.

Sequencing was done on a sample of naive CD8+ T cells from blood, with Jurkat cell RNA spiked in. The cell subset or site label for this specimen denotes: FACS-sorted CD8+CD4-CCR7+CD45RA+ naive T cells. This receptor was taken from a human donor in good health. Some libraries in this study had Jurkat cell RNA spiked in. The chain couples TRBV27 to TRBJ1-5, with the D gene not clear enough to name. The DNA is TGTGCCAGCAGAGGTCCTCCCAATCAGCCCCAGCATTTT. This translates into CASRGPPNQPQHF.